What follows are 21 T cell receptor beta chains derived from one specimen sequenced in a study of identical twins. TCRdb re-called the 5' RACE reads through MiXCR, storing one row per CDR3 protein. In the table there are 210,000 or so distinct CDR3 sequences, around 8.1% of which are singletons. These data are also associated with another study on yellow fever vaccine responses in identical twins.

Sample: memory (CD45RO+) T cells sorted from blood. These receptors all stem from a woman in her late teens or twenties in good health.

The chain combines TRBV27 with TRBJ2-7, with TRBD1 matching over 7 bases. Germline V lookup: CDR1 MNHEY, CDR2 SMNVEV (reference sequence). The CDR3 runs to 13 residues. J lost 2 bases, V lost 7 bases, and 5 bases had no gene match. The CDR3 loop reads CASTGDRTYEQYF. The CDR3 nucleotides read TGTGCCAGCACTGGGGACAGAACCTACGAGCAGTACTTC.

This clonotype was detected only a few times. CDR3 DNA sequence: TGTGCCAGCAGCCAAGAAGGCGGGGGGGCCTCCTACAATGAGCAGTTCTTC. This sequence encodes CASSQEGGGASYNEQFF. The rearrangement joins TRBV4-2 to TRBJ2-1; 9 positions match TRBD2. The CDR3 is 17 amino acids. After removal of 0 bases from V and 0 bases from J, the junction contained 3 bases not matched to a gene. Germline CDR1 reads LGHNA; CDR2 reads YNFKEQ.

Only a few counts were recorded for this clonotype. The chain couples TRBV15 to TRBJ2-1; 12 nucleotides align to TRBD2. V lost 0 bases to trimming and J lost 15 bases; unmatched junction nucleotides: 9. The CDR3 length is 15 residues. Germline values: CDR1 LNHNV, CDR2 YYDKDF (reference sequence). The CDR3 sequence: CATSRDRTSGNSRFF. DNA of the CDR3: TGTGCCACCAGCAGAGACCGGACTAGCGGGAATAGCCGGTTCTTC.

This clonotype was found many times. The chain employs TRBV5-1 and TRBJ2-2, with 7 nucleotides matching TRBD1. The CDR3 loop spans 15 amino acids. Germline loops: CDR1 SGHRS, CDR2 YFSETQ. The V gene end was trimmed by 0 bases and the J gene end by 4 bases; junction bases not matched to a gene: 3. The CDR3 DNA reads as TGCGCCAGCAGCTTGGTCGCAGGGGGCACCGGGGAGCTGTTTTTT. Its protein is CASSLVAGGTGELFF.

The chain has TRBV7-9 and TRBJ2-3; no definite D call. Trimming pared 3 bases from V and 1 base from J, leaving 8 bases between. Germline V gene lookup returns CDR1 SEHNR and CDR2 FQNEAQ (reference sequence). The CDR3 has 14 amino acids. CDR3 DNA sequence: TGTGCCAGCAGCTTTAGGCCTCGCACAGATACGCAGTATTTT. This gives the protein CASSFRPRTDTQYF.

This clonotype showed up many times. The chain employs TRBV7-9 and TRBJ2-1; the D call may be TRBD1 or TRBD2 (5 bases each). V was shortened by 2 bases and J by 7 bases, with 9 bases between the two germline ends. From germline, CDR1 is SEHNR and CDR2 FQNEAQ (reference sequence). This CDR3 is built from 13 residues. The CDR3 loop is CASSLLWGNEQFF. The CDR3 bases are TGTGCCAGCAGCTTATTATGGGGGAATGAGCAGTTCTTC.

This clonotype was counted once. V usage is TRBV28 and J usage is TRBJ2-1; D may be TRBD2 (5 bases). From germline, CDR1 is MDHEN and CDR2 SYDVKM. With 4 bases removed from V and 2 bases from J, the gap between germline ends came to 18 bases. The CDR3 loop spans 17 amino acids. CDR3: CASSSAGNQVTYNEQFF. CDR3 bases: TGTGCCAGCAGTTCCGCCGGGAACCAGGTTACCTACAATGAGCAGTTCTTC.

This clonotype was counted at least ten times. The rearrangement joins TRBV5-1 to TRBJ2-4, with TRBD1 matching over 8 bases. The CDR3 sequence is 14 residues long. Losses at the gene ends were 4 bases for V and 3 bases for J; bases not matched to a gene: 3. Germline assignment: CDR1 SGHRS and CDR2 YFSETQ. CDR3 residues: CASSVGQDKNIQYF. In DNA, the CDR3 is TGCGCCAGCAGCGTGGGACAGGACAAAAACATTCAGTACTTC.

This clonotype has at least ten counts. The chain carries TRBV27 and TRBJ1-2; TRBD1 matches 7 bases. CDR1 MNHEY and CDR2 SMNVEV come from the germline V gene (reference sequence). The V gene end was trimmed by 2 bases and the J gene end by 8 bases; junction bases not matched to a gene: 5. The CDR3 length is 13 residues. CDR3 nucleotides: TGTGCCAGCAGTTTAGAGGGGGCGGGAGGCTACACCTTC. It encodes CASSLEGAGGYTF.

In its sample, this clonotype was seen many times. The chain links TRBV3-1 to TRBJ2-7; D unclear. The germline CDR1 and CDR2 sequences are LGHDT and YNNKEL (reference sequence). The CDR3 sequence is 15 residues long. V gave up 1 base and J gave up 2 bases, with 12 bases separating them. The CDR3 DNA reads TGTGCCAGCAGCCAAGCGGACGGGCTAGCCTACGAGCAGTACTTC. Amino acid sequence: CASSQADGLAYEQYF.

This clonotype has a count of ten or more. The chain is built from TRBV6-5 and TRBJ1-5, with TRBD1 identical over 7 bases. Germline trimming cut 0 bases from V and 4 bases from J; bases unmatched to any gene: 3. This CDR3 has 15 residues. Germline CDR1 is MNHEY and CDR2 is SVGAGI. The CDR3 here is CASSYSGRGNQPQHF. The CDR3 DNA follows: TGTGCCAGCAGTTACTCTGGCAGGGGGAATCAGCCCCAGCATTTT.

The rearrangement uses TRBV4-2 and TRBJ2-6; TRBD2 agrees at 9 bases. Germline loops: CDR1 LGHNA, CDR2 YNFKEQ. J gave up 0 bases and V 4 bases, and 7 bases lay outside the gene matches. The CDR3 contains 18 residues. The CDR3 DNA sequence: TGTGCCAGCAGCCCCTCAGCGGGGGGCTCCTCTGGGGCCAACGTCCTGACTTTC. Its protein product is CASSPSAGGSSGANVLTF.

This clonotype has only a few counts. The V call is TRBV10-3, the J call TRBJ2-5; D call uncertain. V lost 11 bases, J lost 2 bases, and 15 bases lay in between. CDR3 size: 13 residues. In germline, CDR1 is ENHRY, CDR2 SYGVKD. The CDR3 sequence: CASSAPNQETQYF. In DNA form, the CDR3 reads TGTGCCTCATCTGCGCCCAATCAAGAGACCCAGTACTTC.

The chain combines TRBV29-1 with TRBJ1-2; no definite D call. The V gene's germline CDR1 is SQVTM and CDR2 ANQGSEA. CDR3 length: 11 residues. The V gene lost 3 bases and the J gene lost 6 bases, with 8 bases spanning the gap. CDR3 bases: TGCAGCGTTGATCAGCCAGATGGCTACACCTTC. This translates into CSVDQPDGYTF.

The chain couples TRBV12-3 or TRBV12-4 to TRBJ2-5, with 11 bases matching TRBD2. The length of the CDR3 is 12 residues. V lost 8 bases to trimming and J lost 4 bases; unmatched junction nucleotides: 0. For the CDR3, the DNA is TGTGCCAGCGGACTAGCGGGAGAGACCCAGTACTTC. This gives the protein CASGLAGETQYF.

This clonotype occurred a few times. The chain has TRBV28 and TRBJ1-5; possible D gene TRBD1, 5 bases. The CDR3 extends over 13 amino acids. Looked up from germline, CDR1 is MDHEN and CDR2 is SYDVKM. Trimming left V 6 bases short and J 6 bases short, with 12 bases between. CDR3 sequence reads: CASRGAGVQPQHF. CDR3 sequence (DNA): TGTGCCAGCAGAGGGGCGGGGGTTCAGCCCCAGCATTTT.

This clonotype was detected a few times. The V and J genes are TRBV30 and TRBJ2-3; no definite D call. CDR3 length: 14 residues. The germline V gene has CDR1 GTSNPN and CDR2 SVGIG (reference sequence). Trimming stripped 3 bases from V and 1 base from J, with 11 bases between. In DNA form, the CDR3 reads TGTGCCTGGAGCTACTCTGTAGGCACAGATACGCAGTATTTT. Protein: CAWSYSVGTDTQYF.

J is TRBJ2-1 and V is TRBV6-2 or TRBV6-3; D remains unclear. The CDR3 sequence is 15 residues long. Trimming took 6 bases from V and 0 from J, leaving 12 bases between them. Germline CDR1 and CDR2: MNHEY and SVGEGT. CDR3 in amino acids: CASSQRPASYNEQFF. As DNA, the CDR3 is TGTGCCAGCAGCCAGCGACCGGCCTCCTACAATGAGCAGTTCTTC.

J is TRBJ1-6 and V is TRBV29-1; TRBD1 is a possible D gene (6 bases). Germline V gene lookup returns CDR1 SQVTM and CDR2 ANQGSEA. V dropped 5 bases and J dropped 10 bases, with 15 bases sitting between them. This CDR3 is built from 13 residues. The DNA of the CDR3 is TGCAGCGTTTCACAGGGTCTGGGATCACCCCTCCACTTT. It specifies CSVSQGLGSPLHF.

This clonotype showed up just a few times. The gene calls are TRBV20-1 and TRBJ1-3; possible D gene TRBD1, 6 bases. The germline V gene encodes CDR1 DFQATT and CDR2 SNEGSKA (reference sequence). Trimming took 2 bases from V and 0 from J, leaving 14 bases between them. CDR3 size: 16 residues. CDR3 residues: CSARYPQGSSGNTIYF. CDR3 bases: TGCAGTGCTAGATATCCTCAGGGGTCCTCTGGAAACACCATATATTTT.

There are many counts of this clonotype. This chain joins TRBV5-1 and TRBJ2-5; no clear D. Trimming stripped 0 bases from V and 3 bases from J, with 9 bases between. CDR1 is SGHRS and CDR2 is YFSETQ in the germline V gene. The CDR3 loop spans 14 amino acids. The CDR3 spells CASSLVQNKETQYF. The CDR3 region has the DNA TGCGCCAGCAGCTTGGTACAAAACAAAGAGACCCAGTACTTC. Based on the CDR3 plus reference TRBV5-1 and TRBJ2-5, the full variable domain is KAGVTQTPRYLIKTRGQQVTLSCSPISGHRSVSWYQQTPGQGLQFLFEYFSETQRNKGNFPGRFSGRQFSNSRSEMNVSTLELGDSALYLCASSLVQNKETQYFGPGTRLLVL.